This T cell receptor beta chain was observed in a study of blood T cell repertoires in COVID-19. For the study at large: Collection of acute and convalescent COVID-19 samples took place in the United States, Italy and Spain. PBMCs, B-cell-depleted T cells, or T cells provided the cDNA or gDNA that made up the material.

With V trimmed by 5 bases and J by 0 bases, 6 bases remained unmatched. Germline CDR1 is MNHNY and CDR2 is SVGAGI (reference sequence). The CDR3 covers 18 residues. The participants were between roughly 18 and 89 years old and came from fewer than 25 US areas. Study processing details: Reference gene primer amplification yielded estimated nucleated cell counts. Data came from immunoSEQ multiplex PCR; TCRdb stores just in-frame clones and leaves some out. From that table come the V and J calls and clone size; the DNA was used to work out D and trimming. The sample includes roughly 150,000 clones, roughly 88% of them seen just once.

Sequences were obtained from PBMCs or T cells enriched from blood (not recorded which). The chain combines TRBV6-6 with TRBJ2-6; 11 bases map to TRBD2. This clonotype originated in a man aged 50 to 60 who had recovered from COVID-19. CDR3 loop: CASSLLLAGVSGANVLTF. The CDR3 DNA reads as TGTGCCAGCAGTCTACTACTAGCGGGGGTCTCTGGGGCCAACGTCCTGACTTTC.